This T cell receptor beta chain was profiled in a study of blood T cell repertoires in COVID-19. Participant age was roughly 18 to 90 years, and participants resided in about 25 US areas. The CDR3 contains 16 residues. From germline, CDR1 is LGHDT and CDR2 YNNKEL (reference sequence). Trimming took 5 bases from V and 1 from J; bases not matched to a gene: 7. Sequenced by immunoSEQ multiplex PCR; TCRdb stores in-frame clones only, minus some. This sample carries hundreds of thousands of clones, approximately 81% of them seen once, and the ten largest clones take roughly 2.5%. The chain combines TRBV3-1 (or the pseudogene TRBV3-2) with TRBJ1-1; TRBD1 aligns across 10 bases. This TCR came from a woman aged 45-65 years who had recovered from COVID-19. Sequencing used PBMCs or T cells enriched from blood (not recorded which). The CDR3 nucleotides read TGTGCCAGCAGCGACCGGGACAGGGGAAGGAACACTGAAGCTTTCTTT. It yields the protein CASSDRDRGRNTEAFF.